The 6 T cell receptor beta chains below come from one sample, sequenced in a study of T-cell memory formation after mild COVID-19. MiXCR was run by TCRdb on the 5' RACE reads, yielding one entry per CDR3 protein. This sample carries 120,000 to 150,000 distinct CDR3 sequences, more than 13% of them seen once, and the ten largest clones take about 26%. Sequenced material: PBMCs or a T cell subset sorted from them (not recorded which). The source is an adult woman who had mild COVID-19 (a few samples of this study predate the infection). Cell type and time point are not known.

This clonotype was found a few times. The chain combines TRBV27 with TRBJ2-7; 9 bases are a match to TRBD2. The V segment lost 5 bases and the J segment 5 bases; nucleotides outside the gene matches: 16. Per germline, CDR1 MNHEY and CDR2 SMNVEV (reference sequence). This CDR3 comprises 17 residues. CDR3 sequence (DNA): TGTGCCAGCAGTCCCGGGGGCGTGAGCGGGAGGAGCCACGAGCAGTACTTC. It is translated as CASSPGGVSGRSHEQYF.

This clonotype was found once. V gene TRBV12-3 or TRBV12-4 combines with J gene TRBJ2-7; D unclear. This CDR3 region has 12 residues. Trimming took 6 bases from V and 2 from J, leaving 8 bases between them. The CDR3, as DNA: TGTGCCAGCAGGTCCCTGACCTACGAGCAGTACTTC. Amino acid sequence: CASRSLTYEQYF.

The chain uses TRBV6-1 and TRBJ1-1; the D gene is possibly TRBD1 (5 bases). The CDR3 is 16 residues long. Germline CDR1 and CDR2: MNHNS and SASEGT. Trimming removed 7 bases from V and 3 bases from J, with 21 bases in between. The CDR3 spells CASTQLGDRRDTEAFF. Written as DNA, the CDR3 is TGTGCCAGCACACAGCTAGGCGACAGAAGGGACACTGAAGCTTTCTTT.

The table lists this clonotype with a few counts. This rearrangement joins TRBV7-6 to TRBJ2-7; D is perhaps TRBD1 (6 bases). Germline assignment: CDR1 SGHVS and CDR2 FNYEAQ. The CDR3 sequence is 16 residues long. Trimming removed 5 bases at V and 6 bases at J, with 23 bases between. The CDR3 bases are TGTGCCAGCAGCCCGACCACCGGGACACCTCCGGGCGAGCAGTACTTC. Translated, it gives CASSPTTGTPPGEQYF.

This chain connects TRBV6-5 to TRBJ2-2; D uncertain. The CDR3 has 13 residues. The germline V and J ends were trimmed by 0 bases and 7 bases, with 6 bases remaining between them. Germline V gene lookup returns CDR1 MNHEY and CDR2 SVGAGI. The CDR3 DNA reads as TGTGCCAGCAGTTACTCGAACGGCGGGGAGCTGTTTTTT. Residues: CASSYSNGGELFF.

The chain is built from TRBV7-8 and TRBJ1-1; the D gene is possibly TRBD1 (5 bases). The V gene's germline CDR1 is SGHVS and CDR2 FQNEAQ. V lost 4 bases, J lost 1 base, and 13 bases lay in between. The CDR3 sequence is 15 residues long. This chain's CDR3 is CASSSRQRPNTEAFF. CDR3 nucleotides: TGTGCCAGCAGCTCCAGACAGAGGCCGAACACTGAAGCTTTCTTT.